These T cell receptor beta chains were read from a single sample in a study of OX40 agonist ivuxolimab in advanced cancers. Clones were sequenced by immunoSEQ multiplex PCR, and TCRdb holds only the in-frame ones, with some missing. Of roughly 120,000 clones in the sample, roughly 92% were seen once. The source material was CD4+ or CD8+ T cells sorted from blood, sampled in a trial of the OX40 agonist ivuxolimab. These receptors originate from an adult with an advanced solid tumor such as melanoma, head and neck, liver or kidney cancer. Both conserved end residues are part of each CDR3. A D gene is named only where the DNA matches it firmly. Clone size is shown for a subset of rows, as once, few, many or a class of expanded clone.

size	V	D	J	CDR3	DNA
NA	TRBV9	NA	TRBJ1-2	CASSVEGWGYTF	TGTGCCAGCAGCGTAGAGGGGTGGGGCTACACCTTC
NA	TRBV5-4	NA	TRBJ1-1	CASRRLEIRAEAFF	TGTGCCAGCAGACGACTGGAGATTAGGGCTGAAGCTTTCTTT
few	TRBV9	TRBD2	TRBJ2-5	CASSARLAGQETQYF	TGTGCCAGCAGCGCACGACTAGCGGGGCAAGAGACCCAGTACTTC
once	TRBV5-6	NA	TRBJ2-7	CASSLDYEQYF	TGTGCCAGCAGCTTAGATTACGAGCAGTACTTC
once	TRBV18	TRBD1	TRBJ1-1	CASSPSGQGWGRSSEAFF	TGTGCCAGCTCACCTTCAGGACAGGGGTGGGGACGTAGCTCTGAAGCTTTCTTT
NA	TRBV27	NA	TRBJ1-4	CASSPNRQRGNEKLFF	TGTGCCAGCAGTCCTAACCGACAAAGGGGAAATGAAAAACTGTTTTTT
NA	TRBV13	NA	TRBJ1-2	CASSLSRAGYTF	TGTGCCAGCAGCTTAAGCAGGGCTGGCTACACCTTC
NA	TRBV27	NA	TRBJ1-2	CASSFRGSYGYTF	TGTGCCAGCAGTTTTCGAGGTTCCTATGGCTACACCTTC
NA	TRBV9	NA	TRBJ1-6	CASTGESLNSPLHF	TGTGCCAGCACCGGGGAATCTCTTAATTCACCCCTCCACTTT
NA	TRBV12-5	NA	TRBJ2-3	CASGLQGSTDTQYF	TGTGCTAGTGGTTTACAGGGAAGCACAGATACGCAGTATTTT
NA	TRBV28	TRBD2	TRBJ2-7	CASSSGSSQFLYEQYF	TGTGCCAGCTCTAGCGGGAGTTCCCAATTTCTCTACGAGCAGTACTTC
NA	TRBV11-2	TRBD1	TRBJ2-1	CASSLTSTGSVNEQFF	TGTGCCAGCAGCTTAACCTCGACAGGGTCTGTCAATGAGCAGTTCTTC
NA	TRBV30	NA	TRBJ2-5	CASTQETQYF	TGTGCCTCGACCCAAGAGACCCAGTACTTC
NA	TRBV7-8	NA	TRBJ2-3	CASSLSADTQYF	TGTGCCAGCAGCTTATCGGCAGATACGCAGTATTTT
NA	TRBV9	TRBD1	TRBJ2-7	CASSVVGAGGEQYF	TGTGCCAGCAGCGTAGTCGGAGCAGGGGGCGAGCAGTACTTC
NA	TRBV7-9	TRBD2	TRBJ2-1	CASRISGGDNEQFF	TGTGCCAGCAGGATTAGCGGGGGAGACAATGAGCAGTTCTTC
NA	TRBV28	NA	TRBJ1-6	CASWDYNSPLHF	TGTGCCAGCTGGGATTACAATTCACCCCTCCACTTT
NA	TRBV28	NA	TRBJ1-1	CASSQFSRGLNTEAFF	TGTGCCAGCAGCCAATTCTCCCGGGGGTTGAACACTGAAGCTTTCTTT
NA	TRBV2	NA	TRBJ1-1	CASSEARQLMNTEAFF	TGTGCCAGCAGTGAAGCGCGACAGCTTATGAACACTGAAGCTTTCTTT
NA	TRBV10-2	NA	TRBJ2-3	CASSPSTDTQYF	TGCGCCAGCAGTCCTAGCACAGATACGCAGTATTTT
NA	TRBV27	NA	TRBJ1-1	CASSFQGRTEAFF	TGTGCCAGCAGTTTTCAGGGGAGGACTGAAGCTTTCTTT
NA	TRBV7-2	NA	TRBJ1-1	CASSLMAQNTEAFF	TGTGCCAGCAGCTTAATGGCCCAGAACACTGAAGCTTTCTTT
NA	TRBV7-8	TRBD2	TRBJ2-3	CASSPIWTSGNMYTQYF	TGTGCCAGCAGCCCAATTTGGACTAGCGGGAATATGTATACGCAGTATTTT
NA	TRBV5-1	NA	TRBJ1-1	CASSLVRIDTEAFF	TGCGCCAGCAGCTTGGTCAGGATAGACACTGAAGCTTTCTTT
NA	TRBV6-6	NA	TRBJ1-5	CASRPRGRQNQPQHF	TGTGCCAGCAGACCCCGGGGACGGCAAAATCAGCCCCAGCATTTT
NA	TRBV28	TRBD2	TRBJ2-1	CASTPGSGRQYNEQFF	TGTGCCAGCACCCCGGGAAGCGGGAGGCAATACAATGAGCAGTTCTTC
once	TRBV10-3	TRBD1	TRBJ1-5	CAISTGVINQPQHF	TGTGCCATCAGTACAGGGGTGATCAATCAGCCCCAGCATTTT
once	TRBV5-4	NA	TRBJ2-3	CASSSGIIGTDTQYF	TGTGCCAGCAGCTCGGGAATTATAGGCACAGATACGCAGTATTTT
few	TRBV7-2	NA	TRBJ1-3	CASSSIYSGNTIYF	TGTGCCAGCAGTTCTATCTACTCTGGAAACACCATATATTTT
NA	TRBV6-6	NA	TRBJ1-3	CASKPDIFSGNTIYF	TGTGCCAGCAAACCAGATATTTTCTCTGGAAACACCATATATTTT
NA	TRBV4-1	NA	TRBJ1-5	CASSQGNQPQHF	TGCGCCAGCTCACAGGGTAATCAGCCCCAGCATTTT
few	TRBV28	TRBD1	TRBJ2-7	CASSSGQGYEQYF	TGTGCCAGCAGTTCCGGACAGGGGTACGAGCAGTACTTC
NA	TRBV29-1	TRBD1	TRBJ1-1	CSAYRGGTEAFF	TGCAGCGCCTACAGGGGGGGCACTGAAGCTTTCTTT
NA	TRBV7-2	NA	TRBJ1-1	CASSLTVNTEAFF	TGTGCCAGCAGCTTGACAGTGAACACTGAAGCTTTCTTT
NA	TRBV5-1	NA	TRBJ1-5	CASSLAGSQPQHF	TGCGCCAGCAGCTTGGCCGGAAGTCAGCCCCAGCATTTT
once	TRBV7-2	NA	TRBJ1-2	CASSSARPESNGYTF	TGTGCCAGCAGCTCCGCCCGGCCAGAGTCAAATGGCTACACCTTC
NA	TRBV28	NA	TRBJ1-2	CASSSPSYGYTF	TGTGCCAGCAGTTCCCCGAGCTATGGCTACACCTTC
NA	TRBV18	TRBD1	TRBJ1-5	CASSALGQVNQPQHF	TGTGCCAGCTCAGCGCTGGGACAGGTCAATCAGCCCCAGCATTTT
NA	TRBV5-4	TRBD1	TRBJ2-5	CASSRKTGDRGETQYF	TGTGCCAGCAGCCGGAAAACAGGGGACCGGGGAGAGACCCAGTACTTC
few	TRBV20-1	NA	TRBJ1-2	CSTETYGYTF	TGCAGTACTGAAACCTATGGCTACACCTTC
NA	TRBV2	NA	TRBJ2-7	CASSGYGISTYEQYF	TGTGCCAGCAGTGGATATGGCATTTCAACCTACGAGCAGTACTTC
few	TRBV5-6	TRBD1	TRBJ1-1	CASSPRTGPTEAFF	TGTGCCAGCAGCCCACGGACAGGGCCCACTGAAGCTTTCTTT
NA	TRBV19	NA	TRBJ1-1	CASSIVGRINTEAFF	TGTGCCAGTAGTATAGTTGGCAGGATTAACACTGAAGCTTTCTTT
NA	TRBV11-2	TRBD1	TRBJ1-2	CASSLGSGGSYGYTF	TGTGCCAGCAGCTTAGGGTCAGGGGGCAGCTATGGCTACACCTTC
NA	TRBV19	NA	TRBJ1-5	CASSIPGAGQPQHF	TGTGCCAGTAGTATCCCGGGGGCAGGTCAGCCCCAGCATTTT
NA	TRBV27	NA	TRBJ2-5	CASNPGVGYQETQYF	TGTGCCAGCAATCCGGGCGTCGGGTACCAAGAGACCCAGTACTTC
NA	TRBV18	TRBD1	TRBJ2-6	CASSLSTGDGANVLTF	TGTGCCAGCTCACTGTCGACAGGGGATGGGGCCAACGTCCTGACTTTC
NA	TRBV28	NA	TRBJ2-7	CASRDGSSYEQYF	TGTGCCAGCAGGGACGGGAGCTCCTACGAGCAGTACTTC
NA	TRBV4-2	NA	TRBJ2-6	CASSQGLAPGANVLTF	TGTGCCAGCAGCCAAGGCCTAGCTCCTGGGGCCAACGTCCTGACTTTC
NA	TRBV19	NA	TRBJ1-5	CASSIAGPSYQPQHF	TGTGCCAGTAGTATAGCGGGACCGAGTTATCAGCCCCAGCATTTT
NA	TRBV11-2	NA	TRBJ2-1	CASSFRVQGYNEQFF	TGTGCCAGCAGCTTCAGGGTTCAGGGGTACAATGAGCAGTTCTTC
NA	TRBV29-1	TRBD1	TRBJ2-7	CSVAKLTGEDEQYF	TGCAGCGTAGCCAAATTGACAGGGGAGGACGAGCAGTACTTC